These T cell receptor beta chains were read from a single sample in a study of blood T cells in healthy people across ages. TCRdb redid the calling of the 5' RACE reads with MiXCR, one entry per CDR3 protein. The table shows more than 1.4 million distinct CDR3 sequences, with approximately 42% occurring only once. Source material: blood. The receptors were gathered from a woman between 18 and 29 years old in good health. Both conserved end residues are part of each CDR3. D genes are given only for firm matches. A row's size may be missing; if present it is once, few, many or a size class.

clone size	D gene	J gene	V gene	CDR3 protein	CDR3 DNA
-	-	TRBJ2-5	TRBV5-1	CASSPLPGASGETQYF	TGCGCCAGCAGCCCCCTTCCGGGGGCGTCCGGAGAGACCCAGTACTTC
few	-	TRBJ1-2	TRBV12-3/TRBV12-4	CASSSIRVSGYTF	TGTGCCAGCAGTTCCATAAGGGTATCTGGCTACACCTTC
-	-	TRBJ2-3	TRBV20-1	CSAGGRTDTQYF	TGCAGTGCTGGGGGGCGCACAGATACGCAGTATTTT
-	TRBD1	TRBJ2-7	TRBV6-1	CSAGTGIPYEQYF	TGTTCTGCCGGGACAGGGATACCCTACGAGCAGTACTTC
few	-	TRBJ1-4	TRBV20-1	CSARAKGGSTNEKLFF	TGCAGTGCTAGAGCAAAAGGTGGATCAACTAATGAAAAACTGTTTTTT
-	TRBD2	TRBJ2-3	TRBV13	CASSISGRLAGGQDTQYF	TGTGCCAGCAGCATATCGGGGCGACTAGCGGGAGGCCAGGATACGCAGTATTTT
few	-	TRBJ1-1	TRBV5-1	CASSPRDKVGTEAFF	TGCGCCAGCAGCCCCCGGGACAAAGTCGGCACTGAAGCTTTCTTT
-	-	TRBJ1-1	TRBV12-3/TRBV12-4	CASSRRWTEAFF	TGTGCCAGCAGTCGACGGTGGACTGAAGCTTTCTTT
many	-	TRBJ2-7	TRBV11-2	CASSLGRVSYEQYF	TGTGCCAGCAGTTTAGGCAGGGTCTCCTACGAGCAGTACTTC
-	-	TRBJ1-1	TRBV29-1	CSVGEGFF	TGCAGCGTTGGAGAGGGTTTCTTT
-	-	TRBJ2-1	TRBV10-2	CASSSRAGLYNEQFF	TGCGCCAGCAGTTCTCGGGCCGGATTGTACAATGAGCAGTTCTTC